A selection of T cell receptor beta chains follows, all from one sample in a study of beta chain features in type 1 diabetes. TCRdb's copy holds only in-frame clones and misses some; the assay was immunoSEQ multiplex PCR. In the table there are about 250,000 clones, roughly 13% of which are singletons. Sequenced input: naive CD4+ T cells from blood. These receptors came from a woman between 40 and 50 years old in good health. The CDR3 runs from the conserved cysteine through the conserved F or W. A D gene is named only where the DNA matches it firmly. Size is stated for part of the rows, as once, few or many counts, or as a class when the clone is expanded.

D gene,J gene,V gene,clone size,CDR3 DNA,CDR3 protein
-,TRBJ2-3,TRBV11-2,few,TGTGCCAGCAGCCTACTAAGAATTCAGGGTCCGCAGTATTTT,CASSLLRIQGPQYF
-,TRBJ2-7,TRBV5-1,few,TGCGCCAGCAGCCCGCCCCAGGGCCGCTACGAGCAGTACTTC,CASSPPQGRYEQYF
-,TRBJ2-2,TRBV5-1,many,TGCGCCAGCACCTTCTGGAACACCGGGGAGCTGTTTTTT,CASTFWNTGELFF
TRBD1,TRBJ2-7,TRBV28,-,TGTGCCAGCAGTCCCGGGACAGGGGGCGAATCCTACGAGCAGTACTTC,CASSPGTGGESYEQYF
-,TRBJ2-1,TRBV5-1,few,TGCGCCAGCAGCTTGGCGTTGAACAGGGCCAATCCCTACAATGAGCAGTTCTTC,CASSLALNRANPYNEQFF
-,TRBJ2-5,TRBV7-6,-,TGTGCCAGCAGCAAACGACAGGCAAGGGAGACCCAGTACTTC,CASSKRQARETQYF
-,TRBJ1-1,TRBV7-2,-,TGTGCCAGCAGCGAGGGCCCGGTCGGTGAAGCTTTCTTT,CASSEGPVGEAFF
TRBD2,TRBJ2-5,TRBV7-2,few,TGTGCCAGCAGCTCCACTAGCGGGGGGGCGAGGGGTGAACAAGAGACCCAGTACTTC,CASSSTSGGARGEQETQYF
TRBD1,TRBJ2-2,TRBV4-3,-,TGCGCCAGCAGCCAAGAGGCAGGAGACAGGGGGGCCACCGGGGAGCTGTTTTTT,CASSQEAGDRGATGELFF
TRBD2,TRBJ2-5,TRBV19,-,TGTGCCAGTAGTATCACCTTCAGGGAGGGGTTTGAGACCCAGTACTTC,CASSITFREGFETQYF
TRBD2,TRBJ2-1,TRBV5-1,-,TGCGCCAGCAGCCGCGGGGGGTACTCCTACAATGAGCAGTTCTTC,CASSRGGYSYNEQFF
TRBD2,TRBJ2-3,TRBV18,-,TGTGCCAGCTCACCACAGTGGGCTAGCGGGGGCACAGATACGCAGTATTTT,CASSPQWASGGTDTQYF
TRBD1,TRBJ2-3,TRBV5-6,few,TGTGCCAGCAGCGAATACAGGGGGACTAGCACAGATACGCAGTATTTT,CASSEYRGTSTDTQYF
TRBD2,TRBJ2-3,TRBV7-9,few,TGTGCCAGCAGCTTGACTAGCGGGGGGTTCCACACAGATACGCAGTATTTT,CASSLTSGGFHTDTQYF
-,TRBJ2-7,TRBV6-5,few,TGTGCCAGCAGTTACTCGAGGACAGCCTACGAGCAGTACTTC,CASSYSRTAYEQYF
TRBD1,TRBJ2-1,TRBV6-1,-,TGTGCCAGCAGTGAAGTCCTGGGACAGGGGCGTGAGCAGTTCTTC,CASSEVLGQGREQFF
-,TRBJ1-2,TRBV11-2,-,TGTGCCAGCAGCTTAACTGCACAGGGCGGCTATGGCTACACCTTC,CASSLTAQGGYGYTF
-,TRBJ2-3,TRBV5-4,-,TGTGCCAGCAGCTTGGCGGCGGGGTTCACAGATACGCAGTATTTT,CASSLAAGFTDTQYF
TRBD1,TRBJ1-1,TRBV7-2,-,TGTGCCAGCAGGCGGGACAGACAGAACACTGAAGCTTTCTTT,CASRRDRQNTEAFF
-,TRBJ2-1,TRBV7-2,few,TGTGCCAGCAGCTTATATCCGGGCTACAATGAGCAGTTCTTC,CASSLYPGYNEQFF
-,TRBJ2-3,TRBV7-9,-,TGTGCCAGCAGCTTAGTCGGTGCCCCAGATACGCAGTATTTT,CASSLVGAPDTQYF
TRBD2,TRBJ2-7,TRBV6-5,once,TGTGCCAGCAGTTCGACTAGCGGGGGGCTATACGAGCAGTACTTC,CASSSTSGGLYEQYF
-,TRBJ2-5,TRBV14,few,TGTGCCAGCAGCCCACCAAGCTCCATAGTCCAAGAGACCCAGTACTTC,CASSPPSSIVQETQYF
-,TRBJ2-7,TRBV2,few,TGTGCCAGCAGTGGGCAGGGGCAATACGAGCAGTACTTC,CASSGQGQYEQYF
-,TRBJ2-3,TRBV6-5,-,TGTGCCAGCAGCTTGTATAGGGGGTCAGATACGCAGTATTTT,CASSLYRGSDTQYF
TRBD1,TRBJ1-2,TRBV7-2,-,TGTGCCAGCAGCGTGAGGACAGGTTCTTACACCTTC,CASSVRTGSYTF
-,TRBJ1-5,TRBV2,few,TGTGCCAGCAGTCAGACCGGGAATCAGCCCCAGCATTTT,CASSQTGNQPQHF
-,TRBJ1-4,TRBV5-1,-,TGCGCCAGCAGCTGGGGCCTCTCCGGAGAAAAACTGTTTTTT,CASSWGLSGEKLFF
-,TRBJ1-1,TRBV6-1,-,TGTGCCAGCAGTGGAACGGTTAACACTGAAGCTTTCTTT,CASSGTVNTEAFF
-,TRBJ1-2,TRBV19,few,TGTGCCAGTAGTGGGTGGGAGAACTATGGCTACACCTTC,CASSGWENYGYTF